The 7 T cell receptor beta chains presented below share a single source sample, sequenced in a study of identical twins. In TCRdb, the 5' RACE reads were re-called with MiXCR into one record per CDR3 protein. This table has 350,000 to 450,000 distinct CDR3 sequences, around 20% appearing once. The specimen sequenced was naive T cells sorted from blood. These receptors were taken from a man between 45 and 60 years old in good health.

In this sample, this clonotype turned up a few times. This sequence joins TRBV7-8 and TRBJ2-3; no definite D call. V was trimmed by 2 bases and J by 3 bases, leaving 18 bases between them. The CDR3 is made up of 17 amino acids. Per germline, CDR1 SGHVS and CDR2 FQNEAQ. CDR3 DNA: TGTGCCAGCAGCTTAAATGAGGCCTGGAGTGGGACAGATACGCAGTATTTT. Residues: CASSLNEAWSGTDTQYF.

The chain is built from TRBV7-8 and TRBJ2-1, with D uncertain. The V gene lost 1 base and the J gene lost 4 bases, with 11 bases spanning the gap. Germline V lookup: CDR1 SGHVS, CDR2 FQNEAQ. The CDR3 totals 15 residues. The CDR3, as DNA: TGTGCCAGCAGCTTAGAATTCGGCCAATACAATGAGCAGTTCTTC. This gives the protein CASSLEFGQYNEQFF.

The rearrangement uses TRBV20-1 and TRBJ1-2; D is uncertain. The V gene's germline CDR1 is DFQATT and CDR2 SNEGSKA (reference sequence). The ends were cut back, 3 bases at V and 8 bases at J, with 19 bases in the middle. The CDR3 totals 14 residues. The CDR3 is CSARGRASTEGYTF. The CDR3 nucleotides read TGCAGTGCTAGGGGTCGGGCATCGACCGAGGGCTACACCTTC.

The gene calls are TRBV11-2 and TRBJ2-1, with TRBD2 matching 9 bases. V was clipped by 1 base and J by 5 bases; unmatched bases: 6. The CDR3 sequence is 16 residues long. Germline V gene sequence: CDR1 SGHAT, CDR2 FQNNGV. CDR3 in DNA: TGTGCCAGCAGCTTAGTCTGGCTAGCGGGGAACAATGAGCAGTTCTTC. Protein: CASSLVWLAGNNEQFF.

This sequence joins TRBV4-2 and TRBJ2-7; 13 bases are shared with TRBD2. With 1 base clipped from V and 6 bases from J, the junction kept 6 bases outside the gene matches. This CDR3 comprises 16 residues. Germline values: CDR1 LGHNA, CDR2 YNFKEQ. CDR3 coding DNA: TGTGCCAGCAGCCAAGGGAGGACTAGCGGGAGAACCGAGCAGTACTTC. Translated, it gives CASSQGRTSGRTEQYF.

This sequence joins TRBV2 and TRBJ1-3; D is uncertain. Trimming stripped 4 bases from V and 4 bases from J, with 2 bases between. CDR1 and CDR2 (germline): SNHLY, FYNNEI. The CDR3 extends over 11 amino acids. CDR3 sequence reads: CASSAGNTIYF. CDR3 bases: TGTGCCAGCAGTGCCGGAAACACCATATATTTT.

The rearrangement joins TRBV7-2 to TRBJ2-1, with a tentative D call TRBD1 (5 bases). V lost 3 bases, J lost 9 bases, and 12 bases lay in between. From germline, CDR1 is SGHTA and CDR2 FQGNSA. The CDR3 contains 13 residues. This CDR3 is CASSFKATVEQFF. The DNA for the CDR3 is TGTGCCAGCAGCTTCAAGGCGACAGTTGAGCAGTTCTTC.